This T cell receptor beta chain was sequenced during a study of T cell responses to AZD1222 COVID-19 vaccine. Whole-study results and caveats: White British people made up most donors, females outnumbered males, and clonal diversity was possibly underestimated. Spike-specific TCR repertoires showed rising breadth and depth after two AZD1222 doses. As reported, nearly half of all spike-specific TCRs target variant regions that are unmutated. Every sample of the repertoires postdated the peak T cell response.

Germline loops: CDR1 MDHEN, CDR2 SYDVKM. CDR3 length: 19 residues. V dropped 2 bases and J dropped 1; count of bases not matched to a gene: 11. Clones were sequenced by immunoSEQ multiplex PCR, and TCRdb holds only the in-frame ones, with some missing. Of 42,000 or so clones in the sample, roughly 85% were seen once. On this clone itself: Its antigen is unidentified.

This receptor was obtained from an adult who received the MenACWY meningococcal vaccine as a control. The source material was peripheral blood, sampled 28 days after the second dose of the MenACWY control vaccine. The V gene is TRBV28, the J gene TRBJ2-2; 9 bases match TRBD2. The CDR3 spells CASSLTGPLREGNTGELFF. In DNA, the CDR3 is TGTGCCAGCAGTTTAACCGGACCCTTGCGGGAGGGGAACACCGGGGAGCTGTTTTTT. Full variable domain (missing parts from reference TRBV28 and TRBJ2-2): DVKVTQSSRYLVKRTGEKVFLECVQDMDHENMFWYRQDPGLGLRLIYFSYDVKMKEKGDIPEGYSVSREKKERFSLILESASTNQTSMYLCASSLTGPLREGNTGELFFGEGSRLTVL.